These 15 T cell receptor beta chains were sequenced from one sample in a study of shared clonotypes between healthy human individuals. Sequencing was performed with immunoSEQ multiplex PCR; in TCRdb, only in-frame clones are kept and a portion is missing. The sample holds approximately 2.1 million clones; 85% to 95% are singletons and the top ten take under 0.45%. The sequencing input was naive CD4+ T cells from PBMCs. The sample's subset: CD45RA+ positively selected. These receptors were taken from a man aged 18 to 29 in good health. Some clones in this sample may be carry-over from other donors' samples.

The chain carries TRBV5-4 and TRBJ2-7; tentative D call: TRBD1 (6 bases). The ends were cut back, 5 bases at V and 0 bases at J, with 12 bases in the middle. Germline values: CDR1 SGHNT, CDR2 YYREEE (reference sequence). The CDR3 is 14 residues long. CDR3 bases: TGTGCCAGCAGGATACAGGGAAGCTCCTACGAGCAGTACTTC. It is translated as CASRIQGSSYEQYF.

The rearrangement joins TRBV27 to TRBJ1-1, with D possibly matching TRBD1 (6 bases). CDR1 is MNHEY, CDR2 SMNVEV, per germline (reference sequence). The V and J ends lost 6 bases and 3 bases respectively, with 35 bases between them. The CDR3 spans 21 residues. CDR3 sequence reads: CASSRQGFSQNHTVYHTEAFF. Written as DNA, the CDR3 is TGTGCCAGCAGCCGTCAGGGGTTCTCCCAAAACCATACTGTCTATCACACTGAAGCTTTCTTT.

This rearrangement joins TRBV2 to TRBJ1-2, with TRBD1 identical over 8 bases. The CDR3 covers 15 residues. Per germline, CDR1 SNHLY and CDR2 FYNNEI. J gave up 3 bases and V 6 bases, and 9 bases lay outside the gene matches. In DNA form, the CDR3 reads TGTGCCAGCAGCTCAATCAGGGGGCTATACTATGGCTACACCTTC. Amino acid sequence: CASSSIRGLYYGYTF.

The chain employs TRBV28 and TRBJ1-4; tentatively, D is TRBD1 (5 bases). With 5 bases removed from V and 0 bases from J, the gap between germline ends came to 13 bases. Germline CDR1 is MDHEN and CDR2 is SYDVKM. This CDR3 has 16 residues. CDR3 in DNA: TGTGCCAGCAGTCCCCCTAGGGGAGCAACTAATGAAAAACTGTTTTTT. It translates to CASSPPRGATNEKLFF. The full variable domain, rest sourced from reference TRBV28 and TRBJ1-4, is DVKVTQSSRYLVKRTGEKVFLECVQDMDHENMFWYRQDPGLGLRLIYFSYDVKMKEKGDIPEGYSVSREKKERFSLILESASTNQTSMYLCASSPPRGATNEKLFFGSGTQLSVL.

The chain carries TRBV6-1 and TRBJ2-1, with 13 bases aligning to TRBD2. This CDR3 has 15 amino acids. CDR1 and CDR2 from the germline V gene are MNHNS and SASEGT. The trim removed 6 bases at V and 6 bases at J, leaving 5 bases unmatched. CDR3 in amino acids: CASSPGLAGLNEQFF. CDR3 nucleotides: TGTGCCAGCAGCCCGGGACTAGCGGGACTCAATGAGCAGTTCTTC.

The rearrangement links TRBV5-6 to TRBJ2-5, with 12 bases identical to TRBD1. With V trimmed by 3 bases and J by 5 bases, 8 bases remained unmatched. Germline CDR1 and CDR2: SGHDT and YYEEEE. The CDR3 runs 16 residues. CDR3 loop: CASSSRDRGHLETQYF. The CDR3 bases are TGTGCCAGCAGCTCCCGGGACAGGGGGCATCTGGAGACCCAGTACTTC.

This clone was picked up a small number of times. CDR3 sequence: CASSQNTEQYF. The DNA for the CDR3 is TGCGCCAGCAGCCAAAATACCGAGCAGTACTTC. The chain links TRBV4-1 to TRBJ2-7; D is unresolved. This CDR3 is 11 amino acids long. The V gene's germline CDR1 is MGHRA and CDR2 YSYEKL. V shed 2 bases and J shed 6 bases, with 5 bases lying between them.

This chain uses TRBV19 with TRBJ2-2; a possible D gene is TRBD1 (5 bases). Trimming pared 4 bases from V and 4 bases from J, leaving 13 bases between. This CDR3 contains 15 residues. The germline V gene encodes CDR1 LNHDA and CDR2 SQIVND (reference sequence). CDR3 region: CASSNPGKSTGELFF. CDR3 bases: TGTGCCAGTAGTAATCCAGGGAAGAGCACCGGGGAGCTGTTTTTT.

This chain links TRBV25-1 with TRBJ2-5; tentative D call: TRBD1 (6 bases). Germline assignment: CDR1 MGHDK and CDR2 SYGVNS. This CDR3 region has 16 residues. Trimming cost V 2 bases and J 2 bases, with 15 bases left between them. The CDR3 reads CASSEGAARGQETQYF. The CDR3 DNA reads TGTGCCAGCAGTGAAGGGGCGGCTAGGGGGCAAGAGACCCAGTACTTC.

The chain links TRBV5-5 to TRBJ2-2; D ambiguous. The CDR3 contains 16 residues. V was trimmed by 4 bases and J by 0 bases, leaving 13 bases between them. Germline V lookup: CDR1 SGHKS, CDR2 YYEKEE (reference sequence). The CDR3 region is CASSRTAIPNTGELFF. CDR3 bases: TGTGCCAGCAGCCGGACGGCGATCCCGAACACCGGGGAGCTGTTTTTT.

J is TRBJ2-2 and V is TRBV5-1; 11 positions match TRBD1. The CDR3 sequence is 15 residues long. In germline, CDR1 is SGHRS, CDR2 YFSETQ. The V segment lost 8 bases and the J segment 6 bases; nucleotides outside the gene matches: 9. The CDR3 protein is CASRVRDRGSGELFF. The CDR3 region has the DNA TGCGCCAGTAGAGTTCGGGACAGGGGGTCCGGGGAGCTGTTTTTT.

The J gene is TRBJ2-5, the V gene TRBV28, with a possible D match to TRBD1 (5 bases). V was trimmed by 6 bases and J by 5 bases, leaving 16 bases between them. The germline gives CDR1 MDHEN, CDR2 SYDVKM. The CDR3 is 14 amino acids. The CDR3 nucleotides read TGTGCCAGCAGAAGGGCAGGGCTTCTCGAGACCCAGTACTTC. This sequence encodes CASRRAGLLETQYF.

The chain carries TRBV5-1 and TRBJ1-2, with D possibly TRBD1 on 5 matching bases. CDR3 size: 14 residues. Germline CDR1 SGHRS, CDR2 YFSETQ. The ends were cut back, 2 bases at V and 6 bases at J, with 14 bases in the middle. CDR3 DNA sequence: TGCGCCAGCAGCTTAGGGACCAAAGCCGATGGCTACACCTTC. This translates into CASSLGTKADGYTF.

The chain uses TRBV5-1 and TRBJ2-7; 8 nucleotides line up with TRBD1. With V trimmed by 2 bases and J by 6 bases, 7 bases remained unmatched. The germline CDR1 and CDR2 sequences are SGHRS and YFSETQ. This CDR3 comprises 14 residues. The CDR3 sequence: CASSFIQGATEQYF. In DNA, the CDR3 is TGCGCCAGCAGCTTCATCCAGGGGGCGACCGAGCAGTACTTC.

V is TRBV19 and J is TRBJ2-2, with a weak D call TRBD2 (5 bases). The CDR3 is made up of 15 amino acids. V lost 7 bases and J 4 bases, leaving 16 bases between the germline ends. Germline V gene data show CDR1 as LNHDA and CDR2 as SQIVND (reference sequence). Here the CDR3 reads CASTHGGSSTGELFF. The CDR3 DNA reads as TGTGCCAGTACCCATGGTGGGAGTAGCACCGGGGAGCTGTTTTTT.